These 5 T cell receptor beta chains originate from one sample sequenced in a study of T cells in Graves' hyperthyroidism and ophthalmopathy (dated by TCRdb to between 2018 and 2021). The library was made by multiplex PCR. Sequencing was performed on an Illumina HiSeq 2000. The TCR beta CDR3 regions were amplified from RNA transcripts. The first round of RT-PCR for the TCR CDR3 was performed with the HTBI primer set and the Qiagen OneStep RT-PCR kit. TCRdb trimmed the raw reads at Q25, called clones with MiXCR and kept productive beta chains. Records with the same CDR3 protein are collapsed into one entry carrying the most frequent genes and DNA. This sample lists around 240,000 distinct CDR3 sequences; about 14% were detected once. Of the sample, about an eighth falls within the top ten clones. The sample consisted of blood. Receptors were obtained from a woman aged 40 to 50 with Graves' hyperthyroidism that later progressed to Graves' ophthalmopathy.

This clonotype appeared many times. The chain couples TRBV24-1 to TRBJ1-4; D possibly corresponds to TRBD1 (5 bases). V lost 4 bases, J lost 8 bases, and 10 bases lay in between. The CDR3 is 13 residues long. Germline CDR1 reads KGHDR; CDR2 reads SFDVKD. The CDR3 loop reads CATSEDGTEKLFF. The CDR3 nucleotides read TGTGCCACCAGTGAAGATGGGACGGAAAAACTGTTTTTT.

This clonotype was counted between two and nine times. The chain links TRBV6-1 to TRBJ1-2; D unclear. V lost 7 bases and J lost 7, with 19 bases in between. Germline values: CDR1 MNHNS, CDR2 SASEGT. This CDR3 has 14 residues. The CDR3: CASTSGSWGSGYTF. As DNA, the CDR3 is TGTGCCAGCACCTCCGGTTCCTGGGGTTCTGGCTACACCTTC.

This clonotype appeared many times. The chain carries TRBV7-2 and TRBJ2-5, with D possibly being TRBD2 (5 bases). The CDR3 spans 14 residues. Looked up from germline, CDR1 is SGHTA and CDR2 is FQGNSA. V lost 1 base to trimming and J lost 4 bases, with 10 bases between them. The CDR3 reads CASSLGGKRETQYF. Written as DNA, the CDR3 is TGTGCCAGCAGCTTAGGAGGGAAGAGAGAGACCCAGTACTTC.

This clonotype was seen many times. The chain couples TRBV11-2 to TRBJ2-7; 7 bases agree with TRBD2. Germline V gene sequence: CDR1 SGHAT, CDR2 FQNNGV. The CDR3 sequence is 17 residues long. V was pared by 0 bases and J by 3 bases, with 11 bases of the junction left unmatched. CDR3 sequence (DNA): TGTGCCAGCAGCTTAGATCTCCCGCAGGGAGGGCTCTACGAGCAGTACTTC. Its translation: CASSLDLPQGGLYEQYF. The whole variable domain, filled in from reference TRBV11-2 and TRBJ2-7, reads EAGVAQSPRYKIIEKRQSVAFWCNPISGHATLYWYQQILGQGPKLLIQFQNNGVVDDSQLPKDRFSAERLKGVDSTLKIQPAKLEDSAVYLCASSLDLPQGGLYEQYFGPGTRLTVT.

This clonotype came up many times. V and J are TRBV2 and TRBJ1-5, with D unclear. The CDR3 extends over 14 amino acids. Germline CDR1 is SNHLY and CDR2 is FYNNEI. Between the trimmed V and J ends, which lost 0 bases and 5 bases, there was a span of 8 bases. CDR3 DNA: TGTGCCAGCAGTGAAGCGTCGGGTGATCAGCCCCAGCATTTT. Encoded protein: CASSEASGDQPQHF.